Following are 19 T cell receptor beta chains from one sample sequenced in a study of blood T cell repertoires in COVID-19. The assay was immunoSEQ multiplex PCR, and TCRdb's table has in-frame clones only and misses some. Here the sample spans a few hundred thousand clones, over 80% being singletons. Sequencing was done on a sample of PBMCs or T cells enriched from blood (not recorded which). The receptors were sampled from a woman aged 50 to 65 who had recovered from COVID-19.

The CDR3: CASSLAGSNTYEKLFF. In DNA form, the CDR3 reads TGTGCCAGCAGTTTAGCAGGGTCCAATACCTACGAAAAACTGTTTTTT. The V gene is TRBV27, the J gene TRBJ1-4; a weak D match, TRBD1 (5 bases). Between the trimmed V and J ends, which lost 2 bases and 8 bases, there was a span of 18 bases. This CDR3 has 16 residues. Germline CDR1 and CDR2: MNHEY and SMNVEV (reference sequence).

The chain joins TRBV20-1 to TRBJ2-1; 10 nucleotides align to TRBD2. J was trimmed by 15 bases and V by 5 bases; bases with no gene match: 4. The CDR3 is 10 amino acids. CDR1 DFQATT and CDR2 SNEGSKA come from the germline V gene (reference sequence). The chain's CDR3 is CSAPSGSRFF. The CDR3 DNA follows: TGCAGTGCTCCTAGCGGGAGTCGGTTCTTC.

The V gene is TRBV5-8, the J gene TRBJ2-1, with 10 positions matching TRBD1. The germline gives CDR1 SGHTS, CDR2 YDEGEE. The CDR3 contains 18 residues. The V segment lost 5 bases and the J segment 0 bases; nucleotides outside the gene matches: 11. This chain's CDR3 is CASSRRDRGPSSYNEQFF. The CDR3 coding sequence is TGTGCCAGCAGTAGGCGGGACAGGGGACCTAGCTCCTACAATGAGCAGTTCTTC.

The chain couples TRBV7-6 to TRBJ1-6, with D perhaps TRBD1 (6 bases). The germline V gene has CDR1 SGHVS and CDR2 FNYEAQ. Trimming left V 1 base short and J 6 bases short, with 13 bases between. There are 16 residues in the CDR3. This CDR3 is CASSLEGTGINSPLHF. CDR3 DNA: TGTGCCAGCAGCTTAGAAGGAACAGGGATTAATTCACCCCTCCACTTT. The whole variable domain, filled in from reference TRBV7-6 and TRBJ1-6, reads GAGVSQSPRYKVTKRGQDVALRCDPISGHVSLYWYRQALGQGPEFLTYFNYEAQQDKSGLPNDRFSAERPEGSISTLTIQRTEQRDSAMYRCASSLEGTGINSPLHFGNGTRLTVT.

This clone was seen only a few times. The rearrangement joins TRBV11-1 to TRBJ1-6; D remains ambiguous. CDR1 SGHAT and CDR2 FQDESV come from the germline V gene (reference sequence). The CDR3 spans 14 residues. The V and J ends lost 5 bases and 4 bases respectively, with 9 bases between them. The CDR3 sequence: CASSAGLYNSPLHF. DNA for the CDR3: TGTGCCAGCAGCGCTGGACTGTATAATTCACCCCTCCACTTT.

In DNA, the CDR3 is TGTGCCAGCAGCTTGGGACAGGACCTCTCTGGAAACACCATATATTTT. This gives the protein CASSLGQDLSGNTIYF. The rearrangement links TRBV7-9 to TRBJ1-3, with 8 positions matching TRBD1. The germline V gene encodes CDR1 SEHNR and CDR2 FQNEAQ (reference sequence). This CDR3 comprises 16 residues. The V segment lost 3 bases and the J segment 0 bases; nucleotides outside the gene matches: 4.

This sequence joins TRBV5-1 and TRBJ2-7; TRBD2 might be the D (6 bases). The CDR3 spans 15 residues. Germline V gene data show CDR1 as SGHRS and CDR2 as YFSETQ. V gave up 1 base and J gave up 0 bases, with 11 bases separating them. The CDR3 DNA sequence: TGCGCCAGCAGCTTGACGGCGGGGAGCTCCTACGAGCAGTACTTC. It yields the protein CASSLTAGSSYEQYF.

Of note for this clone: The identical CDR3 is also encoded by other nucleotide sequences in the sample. The CDR3 DNA reads as TGTGCCAGCAGCTTAGCTAGCGGGGGGACCTACGAGCAGTACTTC. This translates into CASSLASGGTYEQYF. This chain links TRBV7-6 with TRBJ2-7, with TRBD2 matching over 10 bases. Unmatched junction bases numbered 1, after V lost 0 bases and J lost 2 bases. The germline CDR1 and CDR2 sequences are SGHVS and FNYEAQ. The CDR3 extends over 15 amino acids.

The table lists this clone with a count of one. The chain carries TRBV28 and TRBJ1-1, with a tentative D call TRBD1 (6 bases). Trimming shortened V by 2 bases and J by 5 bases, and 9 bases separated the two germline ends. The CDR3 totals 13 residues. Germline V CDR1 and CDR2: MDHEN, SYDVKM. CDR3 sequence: CASSLQGGTEAFF. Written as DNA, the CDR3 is TGTGCCAGCAGTTTACAAGGGGGAACTGAAGCTTTCTTT.

The CDR3 bases are TGCGCCAGCAGCCCCCCAGGACAGAACTATGGCTACACCTTC. It translates to CASSPPGQNYGYTF. The chain uses TRBV5-1 and TRBJ1-2, with TRBD1 as a possible D gene (6 bases). This CDR3 contains 14 residues. Germline-derived CDR1 and CDR2 are SGHRS and YFSETQ. Trimming shortened V by 4 bases and J by 2 bases, and 12 bases separated the two germline ends.

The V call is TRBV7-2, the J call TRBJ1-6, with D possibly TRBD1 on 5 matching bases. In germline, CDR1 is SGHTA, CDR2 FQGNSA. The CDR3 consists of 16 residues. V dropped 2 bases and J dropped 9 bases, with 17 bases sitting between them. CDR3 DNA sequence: TGTGCCAGCAGCTTATCCGGGGACTGGATGGGTTCACCCCTCCACTTT. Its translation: CASSLSGDWMGSPLHF.

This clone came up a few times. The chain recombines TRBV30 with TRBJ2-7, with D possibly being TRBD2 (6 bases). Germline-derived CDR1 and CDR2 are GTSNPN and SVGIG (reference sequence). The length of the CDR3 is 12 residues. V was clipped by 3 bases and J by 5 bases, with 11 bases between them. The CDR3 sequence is CAWSGGLNEQYF. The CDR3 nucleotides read TGTGCCTGGAGCGGGGGTCTAAACGAGCAGTACTTC. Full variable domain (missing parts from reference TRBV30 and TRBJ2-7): SQTIHQWPATLVQPVGSPLSLECTVEGTSNPNLYWYRQAAGRGLQLLFYSVGIGQISSEVPQNLSASRPQDRQFILSSKKLLLSDSGFYLCAWSGGLNEQYFGPGTRLTVT.

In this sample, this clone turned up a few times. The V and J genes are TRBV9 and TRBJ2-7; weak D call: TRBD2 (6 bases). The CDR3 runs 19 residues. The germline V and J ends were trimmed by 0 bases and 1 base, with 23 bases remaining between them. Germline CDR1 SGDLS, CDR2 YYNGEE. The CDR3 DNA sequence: TGTGCCAGCAGCGTAGTCACCTTCGAACGGTCTAGCGCGTCCTACGAGCAGTACTTC. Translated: CASSVVTFERSSASYEQYF.

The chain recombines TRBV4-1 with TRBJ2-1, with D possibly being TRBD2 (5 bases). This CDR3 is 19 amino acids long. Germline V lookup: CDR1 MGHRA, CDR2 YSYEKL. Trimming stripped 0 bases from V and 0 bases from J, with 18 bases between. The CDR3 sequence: CASSQDSLDWSFSYNEQFF. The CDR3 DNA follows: TGCGCCAGCAGCCAAGATTCATTGGACTGGTCTTTCTCCTACAATGAGCAGTTCTTC.

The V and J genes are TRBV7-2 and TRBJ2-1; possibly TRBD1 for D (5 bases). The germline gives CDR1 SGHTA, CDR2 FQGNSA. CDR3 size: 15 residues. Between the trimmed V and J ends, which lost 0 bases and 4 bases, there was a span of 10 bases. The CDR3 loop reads CASSLAQGVYNEQFF. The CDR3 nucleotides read TGTGCCAGCAGCTTAGCTCAGGGCGTTTACAATGAGCAGTTCTTC.

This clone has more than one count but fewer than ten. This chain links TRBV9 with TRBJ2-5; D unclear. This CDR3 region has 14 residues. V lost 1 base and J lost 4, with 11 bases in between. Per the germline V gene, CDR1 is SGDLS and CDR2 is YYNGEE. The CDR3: CASSVTLNGETQYF. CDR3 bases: TGTGCCAGCAGCGTAACGCTAAACGGAGAGACCCAGTACTTC. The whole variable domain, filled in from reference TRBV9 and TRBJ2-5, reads DSGVTQTPKHLITATGQRVTLRCSPRSGDLSVYWYQQSLDQGLQFLIQYYNGEERAKGNILERFSAQQFPDLHSELNLSSLELGDSALYFCASSVTLNGETQYFGPGTRLLVL.

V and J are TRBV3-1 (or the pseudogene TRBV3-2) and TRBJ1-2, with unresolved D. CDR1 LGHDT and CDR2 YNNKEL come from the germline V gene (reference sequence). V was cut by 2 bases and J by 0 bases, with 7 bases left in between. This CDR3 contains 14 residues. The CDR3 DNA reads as TGTGCCAGCAGCCAATCACAAGCTAACTATGGCTACACCTTC. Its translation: CASSQSQANYGYTF.

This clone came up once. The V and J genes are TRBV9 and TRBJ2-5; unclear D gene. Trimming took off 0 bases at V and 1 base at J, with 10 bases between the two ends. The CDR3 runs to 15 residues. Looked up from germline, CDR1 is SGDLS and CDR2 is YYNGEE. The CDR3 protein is CASSVAMEFQETQYF. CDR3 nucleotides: TGTGCCAGCAGCGTAGCTATGGAGTTCCAAGAGACCCAGTACTTC.

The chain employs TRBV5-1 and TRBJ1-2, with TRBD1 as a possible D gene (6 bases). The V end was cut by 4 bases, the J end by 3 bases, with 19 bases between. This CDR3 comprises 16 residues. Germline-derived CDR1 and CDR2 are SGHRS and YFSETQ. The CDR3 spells CASSAGGQQGDYGYTF. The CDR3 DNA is TGCGCCAGCAGCGCGGGAGGACAGCAAGGGGACTATGGCTACACCTTC.